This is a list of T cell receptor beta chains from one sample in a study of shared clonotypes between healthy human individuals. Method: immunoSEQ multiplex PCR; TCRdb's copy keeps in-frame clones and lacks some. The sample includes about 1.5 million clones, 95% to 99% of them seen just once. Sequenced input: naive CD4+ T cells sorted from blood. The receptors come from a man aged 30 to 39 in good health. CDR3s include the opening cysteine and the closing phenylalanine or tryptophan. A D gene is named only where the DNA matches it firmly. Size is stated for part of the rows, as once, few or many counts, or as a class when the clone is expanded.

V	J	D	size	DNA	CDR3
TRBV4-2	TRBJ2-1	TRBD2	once	TGTGCCAGCAGCCAAGATGGACTAGCATACGATGAGCAGTTCTTC	CASSQDGLAYDEQFF
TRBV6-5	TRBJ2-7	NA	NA	TGTGCCAGCAGTTACTCTCAGGGTACCTACGAGCAGTACTTC	CASSYSQGTYEQYF
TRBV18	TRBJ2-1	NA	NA	TGTGCCAGCTCACCGAGGTTGGGACATTCGCCGTACAATGAGCAGTTCTTC	CASSPRLGHSPYNEQFF
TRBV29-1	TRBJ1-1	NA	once	TGCAGCGTTGCGACGGACCGTATGAACACTGAAGCTTTCTTT	CSVATDRMNTEAFF
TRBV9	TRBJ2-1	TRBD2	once	TGTGCCAGCAGCGTAGGGACTAGCGGATTCAATGAGCAGTTCTTC	CASSVGTSGFNEQFF
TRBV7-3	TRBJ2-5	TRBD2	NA	TGTGCCAGCAGCTTAGCTAGCGGGAGGGCCGGAGAGACCCAGTACTTC	CASSLASGRAGETQYF
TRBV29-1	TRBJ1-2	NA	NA	TGCAGCGTTGGTATGAAGCGTCAGAAAGAAAACTATGGCTACACCTTC	CSVGMKRQKENYGYTF
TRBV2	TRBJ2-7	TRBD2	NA	TGTGCCAGTGGGACTAGCGGTTCCGAGCAGTACTTC	CASGTSGSEQYF
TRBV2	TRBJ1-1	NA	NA	TGTGCCAGCAGTGTCAGACTTGAAGCTTTCTTT	CASSVRLEAFF
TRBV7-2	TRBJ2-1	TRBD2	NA	TGTGCCAGCCGTTTCGATATAGCGGGATTATTTGAGCAGTTCTTC	CASRFDIAGLFEQFF
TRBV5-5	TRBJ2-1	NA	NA	TGTGCCAGCAGCTTTTTAGCTCTGCAGTTCTTC	CASSFLALQFF
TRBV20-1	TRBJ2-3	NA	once	TGCAGTGCTTCCCTTGGGGATACGCAGTATTTT	CSASLGDTQYF
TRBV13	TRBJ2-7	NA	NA	TGTGCCAGCAGCCTAGAGGGACTCTCCTCCTACGAGCAGTACTTC	CASSLEGLSSYEQYF
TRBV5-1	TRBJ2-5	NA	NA	TGCGCCAGCAGAGAAACAGGTTCCGGTGGGACCCAGTACTTC	CASRETGSGGTQYF
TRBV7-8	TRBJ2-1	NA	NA	TGTGCCAGCAGCCCCCCGAGCTCCTACAATGAGCAGTTCTTC	CASSPPSSYNEQFF
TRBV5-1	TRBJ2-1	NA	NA	TGCGCCAGCGATCGGGACGGATACAATGAGCAGTTCTTC	CASDRDGYNEQFF
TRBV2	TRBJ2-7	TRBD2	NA	TGTGCCAGCGGGCCGCGGACTAGCGAGCGCGAGCAGTACTTC	CASGPRTSEREQYF
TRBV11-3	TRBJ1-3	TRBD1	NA	TGTGCCAGCAGCCCGGGACAGGGTAAAACAGGAAACACCATATATTTT	CASSPGQGKTGNTIYF
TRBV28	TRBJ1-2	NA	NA	TGTGCCAGCAGCCTTGGGGGGGCTGGCTACACCTTC	CASSLGGAGYTF
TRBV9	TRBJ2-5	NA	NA	TGTGCCAGCAGCGTAGCTCCGTACCAAGAGACCCAGTACTTC	CASSVAPYQETQYF
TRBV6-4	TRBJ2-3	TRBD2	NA	TGTGCCAGCAGTCCTCTAGCGGGGATTGATACGCAGTATTTT	CASSPLAGIDTQYF
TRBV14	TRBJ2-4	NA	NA	TGTGCCAGCAGCCATGCGGGGTCAAACATTCAGTACTTC	CASSHAGSNIQYF
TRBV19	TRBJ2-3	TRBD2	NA	TGTGCCAGTAGTGCTCGACTAGCGGGAGCACCCACAGATACGCAGTATTTT	CASSARLAGAPTDTQYF
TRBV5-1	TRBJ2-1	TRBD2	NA	TGCGCCAGCAGCTTGCTAGCGGGGACCTACAATGAGCAGTTCTTC	CASSLLAGTYNEQFF
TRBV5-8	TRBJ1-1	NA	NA	TGTGCCAGCAGCTTTCGCCCAACTGAAGCTTTCTTT	CASSFRPTEAFF
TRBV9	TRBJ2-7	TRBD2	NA	TGTGCCAGCAGCGTAGGGTTAGGGAGGGTGGAGTCCGAGCAGTACTTC	CASSVGLGRVESEQYF
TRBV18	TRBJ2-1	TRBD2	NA	TGTGCCAGCTCAGCCGGGACTAGCGGATACCGTCTCTCCTACAATGAGCAGTTCTTC	CASSAGTSGYRLSYNEQFF
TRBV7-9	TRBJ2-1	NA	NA	TGTGCCAGCAGCTTAGGCTTCGAAGGGGCCTACAATGAGCAGTTCTTC	CASSLGFEGAYNEQFF
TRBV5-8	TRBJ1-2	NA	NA	TGTGCCAGCAGCTTGACCGGGACAATTTACTATGGCTACACCTTC	CASSLTGTIYYGYTF
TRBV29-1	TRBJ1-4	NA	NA	TGCAGCGTTGAGTCGGTTGGAAAACTGTTTTTT	CSVESVGKLFF
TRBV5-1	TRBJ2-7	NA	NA	TGCGCCAGCAGCTTGTTGGTGTCAACAGGTGATATACTAACCTACGAGCAGTACTTC	CASSLLVSTGDILTYEQYF
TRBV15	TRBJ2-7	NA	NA	TGTGCCACCAGCAGAGATCCGGGGGTCTCCGAGCAGTACTTC	CATSRDPGVSEQYF
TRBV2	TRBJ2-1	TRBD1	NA	TGTGCCAGCCGTGAGACAGGGAACAATGAGCAGTTCTTC	CASRETGNNEQFF
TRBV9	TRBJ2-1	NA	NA	TGTGCCAGCAGCGTAGGGCAGGGACAGCAGTTCTTC	CASSVGQGQQFF
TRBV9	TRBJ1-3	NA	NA	TGTGCCAGCAGCGCCTACACGAGCTCTGGAAACACCATATATTTT	CASSAYTSSGNTIYF
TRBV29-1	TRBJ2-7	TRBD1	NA	TGCAGCGCCGGTCAGGGGGCCTACGAGCAGTACTTC	CSAGQGAYEQYF
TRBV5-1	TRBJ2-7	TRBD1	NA	TGCGCCAGCAGCCCGGGGACAGGACTCTCCTACGAGCAGTACTTC	CASSPGTGLSYEQYF
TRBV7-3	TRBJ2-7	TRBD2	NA	TGTGCCAGCAGCTTTCATTCCCGGGGGGGCTCCTACGAGCAGTACTTC	CASSFHSRGGSYEQYF
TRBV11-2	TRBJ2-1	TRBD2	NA	TGTGCCAGCAGCTCTGACTTGGGACTAGCCAGGGAGGAAAATGAGCAGTTCTTC	CASSSDLGLAREENEQFF
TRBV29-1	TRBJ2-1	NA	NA	TGCAGCGTTGTTCCAGGGACCTACAATGAGCAGTTCTTC	CSVVPGTYNEQFF
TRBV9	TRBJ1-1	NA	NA	TGTGCCAGCAGCGATTTAAGGAGGAAAGAAGCTTTCTTT	CASSDLRRKEAFF
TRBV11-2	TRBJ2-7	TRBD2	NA	TGTGCCAGCAGCTTAGCCCCTGTGTCTAGCGGGCGACCGACCTACGAGCAGTACTTC	CASSLAPVSSGRPTYEQYF
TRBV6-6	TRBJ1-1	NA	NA	TGTGCCAGCAGTTACTCGGGGTTGAACACTGAAGCTTTCTTT	CASSYSGLNTEAFF
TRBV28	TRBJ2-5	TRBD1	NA	TGTGCCAGCAGTCCGACAGGGTCAGAGACCCAGTACTTC	CASSPTGSETQYF
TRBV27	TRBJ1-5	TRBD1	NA	TGTGCCAGCAGTCCACGGACAGGGTTAGGGAATCAGCCCCAGCATTTT	CASSPRTGLGNQPQHF
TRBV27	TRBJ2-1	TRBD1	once	TGTGCCAGCAGCCGGAGGACAGGAACGCACTCACGCTACAATGAGCAGTTCTTC	CASSRRTGTHSRYNEQFF
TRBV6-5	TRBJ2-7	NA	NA	TGTGCCAGCCGGAGGTGGGGGGATACATCCTACGAGCAGTACTTC	CASRRWGDTSYEQYF
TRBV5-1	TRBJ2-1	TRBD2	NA	TGCGCCAGCAGCTTGGGGTCTAGCGGGAACTCCTACAATGAGCAGTTCTTC	CASSLGSSGNSYNEQFF
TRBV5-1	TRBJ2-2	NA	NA	TGCGCCAGCAGCCCGTCTACCCCGTCGGGCGGGGAGCTGTTTTTT	CASSPSTPSGGELFF
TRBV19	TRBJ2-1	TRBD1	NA	TGTGCCAGTAGTATCAATCCCGGGACAGGGGGTCATGAGCAGTTCTTC	CASSINPGTGGHEQFF
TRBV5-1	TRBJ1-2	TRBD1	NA	TGCGCCAGCAGCTTGCCAGGGGGCGCGGACTATGGCTACACCTTC	CASSLPGGADYGYTF
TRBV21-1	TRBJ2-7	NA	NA	TGTGCCAGCAGCACGGTCAGCCGGGGAGACGGCTCCTACGAGCAGTACTTC	CASSTVSRGDGSYEQYF
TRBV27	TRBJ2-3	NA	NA	TGTGCCAGCAGTTTCAGGGGGAGGGCTAGCACAGATACGCAGTATTTT	CASSFRGRASTDTQYF
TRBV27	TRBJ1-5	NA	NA	TGTGCCAGCAGTATAGGGACATTTCAGCCCCAGCATTTT	CASSIGTFQPQHF
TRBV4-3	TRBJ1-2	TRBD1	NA	TGCGCCAGCAGCCAAGATCCTAGACAGGGGCGACATGGCTACACCTTC	CASSQDPRQGRHGYTF
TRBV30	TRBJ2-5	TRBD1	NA	TGTGCCTGGAGTGTGGTACGGGACAGACCCCCTGAGACCCAGTACTTC	CAWSVVRDRPPETQYF
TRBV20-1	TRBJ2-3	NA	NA	TGCAGTATAGGGGGGCTAGATACGCAGTATTTT	CSIGGLDTQYF
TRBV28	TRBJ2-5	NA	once	TGTGCCAGCAGCCCCGCGAAGACCCAGTACTTC	CASSPAKTQYF
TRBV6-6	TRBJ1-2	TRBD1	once	TGTGCCAGCAGTCCAAGACAGGGTTGGCAGGGTGGCTACACCTTC	CASSPRQGWQGGYTF
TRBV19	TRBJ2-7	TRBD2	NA	TGTGCCAGTAGGGCCGGACTAGCGGGAGCCTACGAGCAGTACTTC	CASRAGLAGAYEQYF